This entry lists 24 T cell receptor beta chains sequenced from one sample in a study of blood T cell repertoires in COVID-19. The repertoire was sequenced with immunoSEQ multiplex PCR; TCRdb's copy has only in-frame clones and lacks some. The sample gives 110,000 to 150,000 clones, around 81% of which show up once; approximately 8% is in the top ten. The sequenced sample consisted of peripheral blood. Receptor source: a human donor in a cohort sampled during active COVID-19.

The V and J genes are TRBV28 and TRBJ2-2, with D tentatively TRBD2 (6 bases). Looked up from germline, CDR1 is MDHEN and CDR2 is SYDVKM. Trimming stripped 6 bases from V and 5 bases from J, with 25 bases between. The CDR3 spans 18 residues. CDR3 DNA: TGTGCCAGCAGCCCAGACAGATGGGGGGAGACGGGAACCGGGGAGCTGTTTTTT. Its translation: CASSPDRWGETGTGELFF. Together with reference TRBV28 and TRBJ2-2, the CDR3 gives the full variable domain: DVKVTQSSRYLVKRTGEKVFLECVQDMDHENMFWYRQDPGLGLRLIYFSYDVKMKEKGDIPEGYSVSREKKERFSLILESASTNQTSMYLCASSPDRWGETGTGELFFGEGSRLTVL.

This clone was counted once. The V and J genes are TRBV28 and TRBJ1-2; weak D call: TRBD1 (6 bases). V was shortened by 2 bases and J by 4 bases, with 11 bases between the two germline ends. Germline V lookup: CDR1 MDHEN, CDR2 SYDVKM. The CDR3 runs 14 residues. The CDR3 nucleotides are TGTGCCAGCAGTTTAGTGGAAGGGGGCTATGGCTACACCTTC. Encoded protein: CASSLVEGGYGYTF.

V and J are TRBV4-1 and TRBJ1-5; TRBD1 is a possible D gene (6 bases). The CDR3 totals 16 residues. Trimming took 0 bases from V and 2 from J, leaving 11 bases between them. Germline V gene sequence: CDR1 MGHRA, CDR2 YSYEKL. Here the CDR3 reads CASSQDPGAGNQPQHF. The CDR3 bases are TGCGCCAGCAGCCAAGATCCAGGGGCGGGCAATCAGCCCCAGCATTTT.

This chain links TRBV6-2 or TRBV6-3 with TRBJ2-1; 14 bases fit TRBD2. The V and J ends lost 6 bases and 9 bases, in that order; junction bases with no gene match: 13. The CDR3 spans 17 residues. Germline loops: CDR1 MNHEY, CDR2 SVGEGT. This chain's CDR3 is CASSPTSRGLAGVEQFF. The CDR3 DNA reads TGTGCCAGCAGCCCTACCTCCCGGGGACTAGCGGGAGTTGAGCAGTTCTTC.

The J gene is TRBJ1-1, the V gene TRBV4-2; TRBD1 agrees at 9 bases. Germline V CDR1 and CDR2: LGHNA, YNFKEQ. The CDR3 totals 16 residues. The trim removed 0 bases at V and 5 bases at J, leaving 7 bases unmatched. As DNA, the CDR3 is TGTGCCAGCAGCCAAGACTACAGGGGGCGGGGGACTGAAGCTTTCTTT. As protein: CASSQDYRGRGTEAFF.

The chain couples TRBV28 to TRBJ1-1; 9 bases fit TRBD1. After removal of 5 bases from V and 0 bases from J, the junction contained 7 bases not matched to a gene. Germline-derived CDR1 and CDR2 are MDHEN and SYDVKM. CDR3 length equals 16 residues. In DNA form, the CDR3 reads TGTGCCAGCAGTCCCGGACAGGGGCTTGTGAACACTGAAGCTTTCTTT. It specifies CASSPGQGLVNTEAFF. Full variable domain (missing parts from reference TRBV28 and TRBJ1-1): DVKVTQSSRYLVKRTGEKVFLECVQDMDHENMFWYRQDPGLGLRLIYFSYDVKMKEKGDIPEGYSVSREKKERFSLILESASTNQTSMYLCASSPGQGLVNTEAFFGQGTRLTVV.

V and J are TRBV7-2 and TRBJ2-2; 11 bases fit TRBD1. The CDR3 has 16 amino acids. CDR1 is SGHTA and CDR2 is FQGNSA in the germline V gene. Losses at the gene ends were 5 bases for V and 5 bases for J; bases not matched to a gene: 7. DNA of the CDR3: TGTGCCAGCAGCGGATCCGGGACAGGGGGAACCGGGGAGCTGTTTTTT. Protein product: CASSGSGTGGTGELFF.

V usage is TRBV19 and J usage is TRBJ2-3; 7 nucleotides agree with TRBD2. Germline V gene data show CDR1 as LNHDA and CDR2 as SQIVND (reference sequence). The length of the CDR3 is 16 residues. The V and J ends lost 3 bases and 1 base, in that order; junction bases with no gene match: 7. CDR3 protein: CASSMETSSGTDTQYF. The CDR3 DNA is TGTGCCAGTAGTATGGAGACTAGCTCTGGCACAGATACGCAGTATTTT.

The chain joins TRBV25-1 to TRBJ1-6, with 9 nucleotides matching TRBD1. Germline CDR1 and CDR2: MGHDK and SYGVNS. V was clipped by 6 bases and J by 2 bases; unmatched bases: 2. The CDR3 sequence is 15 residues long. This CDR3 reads CASRGQGTYNSPLHF. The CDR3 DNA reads TGTGCCAGCAGGGGACAGGGCACCTATAATTCACCCCTCCACTTT.

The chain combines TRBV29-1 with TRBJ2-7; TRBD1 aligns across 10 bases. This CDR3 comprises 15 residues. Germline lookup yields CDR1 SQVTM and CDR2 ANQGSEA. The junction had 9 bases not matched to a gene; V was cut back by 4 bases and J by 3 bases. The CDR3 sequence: CSVVRGQGTSYEQYF. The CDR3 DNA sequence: TGCAGCGTTGTAAGGGGACAGGGGACAAGCTACGAGCAGTACTTC.

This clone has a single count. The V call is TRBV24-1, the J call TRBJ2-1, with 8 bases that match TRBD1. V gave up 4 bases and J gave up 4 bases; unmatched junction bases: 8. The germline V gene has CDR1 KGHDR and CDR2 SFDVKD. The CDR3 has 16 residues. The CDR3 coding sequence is TGTGCCACCAGTGAAGTTTCCGGGACAGGTTACAATGAGCAGTTCTTC. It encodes CATSEVSGTGYNEQFF.

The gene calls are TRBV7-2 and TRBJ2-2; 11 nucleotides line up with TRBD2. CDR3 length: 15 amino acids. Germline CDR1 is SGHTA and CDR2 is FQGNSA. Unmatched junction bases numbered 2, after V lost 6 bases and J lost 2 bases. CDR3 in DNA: TGTGCCAGCAGTCGACTAGCGGGAAACACCGGGGAGCTGTTTTTT. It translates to CASSRLAGNTGELFF.

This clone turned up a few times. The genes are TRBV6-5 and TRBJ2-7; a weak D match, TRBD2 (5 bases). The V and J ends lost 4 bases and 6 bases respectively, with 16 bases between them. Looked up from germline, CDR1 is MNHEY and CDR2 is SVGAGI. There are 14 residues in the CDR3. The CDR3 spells CASSSPGNSAEQYF. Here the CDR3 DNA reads TGTGCCAGCAGTTCGCCGGGAAATAGCGCCGAGCAGTACTTC.

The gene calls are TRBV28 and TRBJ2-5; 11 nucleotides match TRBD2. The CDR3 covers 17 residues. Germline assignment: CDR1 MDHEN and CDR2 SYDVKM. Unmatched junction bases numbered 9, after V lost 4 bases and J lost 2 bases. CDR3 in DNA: TGTGCCAGCAGTTCCGAATCAATAGCGGGAGGGCAAGAGACCCAGTACTTC. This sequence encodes CASSSESIAGGQETQYF.

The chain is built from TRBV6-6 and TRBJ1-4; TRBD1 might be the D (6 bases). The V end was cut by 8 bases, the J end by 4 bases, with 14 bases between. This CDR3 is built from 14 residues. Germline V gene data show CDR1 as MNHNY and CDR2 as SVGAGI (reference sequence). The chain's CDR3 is CASGNTGYNEKLFF. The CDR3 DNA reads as TGTGCCAGCGGGAACACAGGGTATAATGAAAAACTGTTTTTT.

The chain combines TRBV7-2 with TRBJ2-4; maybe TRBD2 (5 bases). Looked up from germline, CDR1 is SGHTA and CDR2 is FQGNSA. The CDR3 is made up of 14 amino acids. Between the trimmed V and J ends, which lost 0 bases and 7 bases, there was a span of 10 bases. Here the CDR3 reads CASSLAGAVNIQYF. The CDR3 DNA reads TGTGCCAGCAGCTTAGCGGGAGCCGTGAACATTCAGTACTTC.

CDR3 nucleotides: TGTGCCAGCAGCCGGGGCGGGAGCGGGAGGGCCGGTGAGCAGTTCTTC. Its protein product is CASSRGGSGRAGEQFF. The rearrangement uses TRBV5-4 and TRBJ2-1, with TRBD2 matching over 10 bases. Germline V gene data show CDR1 as SGHNT and CDR2 as YYREEE (reference sequence). The CDR3 totals 16 residues. V lost 4 bases, J lost 9 bases, and 13 bases stayed unmatched.

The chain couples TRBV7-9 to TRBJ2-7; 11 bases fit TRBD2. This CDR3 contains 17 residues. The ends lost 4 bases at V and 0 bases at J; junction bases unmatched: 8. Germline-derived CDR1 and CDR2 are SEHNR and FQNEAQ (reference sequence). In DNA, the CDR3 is TGTGCCAGCAGCTCCCATAGCGGGAGGGCGAACTCCTACGAGCAGTACTTC. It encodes CASSSHSGRANSYEQYF.

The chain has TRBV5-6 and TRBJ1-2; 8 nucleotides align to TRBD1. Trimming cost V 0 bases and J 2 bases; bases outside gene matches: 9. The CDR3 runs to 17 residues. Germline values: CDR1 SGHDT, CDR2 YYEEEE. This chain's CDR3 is CASSLATRQGLNYGYTF. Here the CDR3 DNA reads TGTGCCAGCAGCTTGGCCACTAGACAGGGGTTGAACTATGGCTACACCTTC.

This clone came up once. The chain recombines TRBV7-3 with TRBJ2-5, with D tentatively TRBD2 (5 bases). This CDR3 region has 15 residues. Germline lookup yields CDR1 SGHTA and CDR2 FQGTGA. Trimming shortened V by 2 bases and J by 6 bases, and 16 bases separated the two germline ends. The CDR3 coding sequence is TGTGCCAGCAGCTTATCCCTAGCTGTAGGACAGACCCAGTACTTC. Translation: CASSLSLAVGQTQYF.

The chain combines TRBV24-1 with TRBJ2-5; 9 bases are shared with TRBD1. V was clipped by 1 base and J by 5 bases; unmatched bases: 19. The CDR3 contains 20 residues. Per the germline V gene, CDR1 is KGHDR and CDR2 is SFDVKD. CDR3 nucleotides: TGTGCCACCAGTGATTTTCCATTGGCCCCCGGGGGACAGGGTCGGGAGACCCAGTACTTC. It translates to CATSDFPLAPGGQGRETQYF.

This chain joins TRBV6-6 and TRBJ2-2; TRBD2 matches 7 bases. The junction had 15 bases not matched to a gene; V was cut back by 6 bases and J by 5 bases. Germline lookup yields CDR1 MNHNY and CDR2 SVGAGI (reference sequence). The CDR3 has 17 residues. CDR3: CASSRTGTTKQTGELFF. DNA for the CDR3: TGTGCCAGCAGCCGAACCGGGACTACCAAACAAACCGGGGAGCTGTTTTTT.

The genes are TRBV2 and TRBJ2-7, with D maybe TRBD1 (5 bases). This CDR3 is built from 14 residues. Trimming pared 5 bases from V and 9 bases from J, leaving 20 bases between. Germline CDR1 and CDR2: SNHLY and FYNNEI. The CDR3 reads CASSPGSPGRRQYF. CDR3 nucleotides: TGTGCCAGCAGTCCTGGTTCGCCAGGGCGCCGGCAGTACTTC.

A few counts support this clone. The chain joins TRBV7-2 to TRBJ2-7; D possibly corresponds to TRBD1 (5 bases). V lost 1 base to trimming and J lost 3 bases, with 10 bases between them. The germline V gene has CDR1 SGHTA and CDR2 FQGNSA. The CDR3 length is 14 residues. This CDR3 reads CASSLGRQYYEQYF. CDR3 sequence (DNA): TGTGCCAGCAGCTTAGGAAGACAGTACTACGAGCAGTACTTC.